The 3 T cell receptor beta chains below all came from one sample that was sequenced in a study of CD8 T cells in ankylosing spondylitis. Their recognized antigens are unknown. TCRdb fed the 5' RACE reads into MiXCR, producing one record per CDR3 protein. Among some 330,000 distinct CDR3 sequences listed, less than 9.5% were seen once. Study results and caveats: Apparently characteristic of ankylosing spondylitis blood was a TCR beta motif (roughly 8 highly homologous variants).

Source material: blood, either unsorted or a sorted T cell fraction (not recorded which). The receptors shown here come from a male donor with ankylosing spondylitis.

This clonotype was seen repeatedly, ten times or more. The chain recombines TRBV29-1 with TRBJ2-1, with D unresolved. The CDR3 is 13 amino acids. CDR1 SQVTM and CDR2 ANQGSEA come from the germline V gene. V shed 1 base and J shed 2 bases, with 6 bases lying between them. The CDR3 here is CSVEGVTYNEQFF. The DNA of the CDR3 is TGCAGCGTTGAAGGGGTAACCTACAATGAGCAGTTCTTC.

This clonotype was observed once. The genes are TRBV5-1 and TRBJ1-3; D not certain. With 0 bases removed from V and 0 bases from J, the gap between germline ends came to 7 bases. The CDR3 has 15 residues. Germline values: CDR1 SGHRS, CDR2 YFSETQ. The CDR3 DNA reads as TGCGCCAGCAGCTTGGCTCAAGTCTCTGGAAACACCATATATTTT. It specifies CASSLAQVSGNTIYF.

There are many counts of this clonotype. This sequence joins TRBV12-3 or TRBV12-4 and TRBJ2-1, with D perhaps matching TRBD2 (5 bases). This CDR3 comprises 15 residues. V was trimmed by 6 bases and J by 5 bases, leaving 17 bases between them. CDR3 DNA: TGTGCCAGCAGCCCCGACTACGAGGTGGACAATGAGCAGTTCTTC. The encoded protein is CASSPDYEVDNEQFF.